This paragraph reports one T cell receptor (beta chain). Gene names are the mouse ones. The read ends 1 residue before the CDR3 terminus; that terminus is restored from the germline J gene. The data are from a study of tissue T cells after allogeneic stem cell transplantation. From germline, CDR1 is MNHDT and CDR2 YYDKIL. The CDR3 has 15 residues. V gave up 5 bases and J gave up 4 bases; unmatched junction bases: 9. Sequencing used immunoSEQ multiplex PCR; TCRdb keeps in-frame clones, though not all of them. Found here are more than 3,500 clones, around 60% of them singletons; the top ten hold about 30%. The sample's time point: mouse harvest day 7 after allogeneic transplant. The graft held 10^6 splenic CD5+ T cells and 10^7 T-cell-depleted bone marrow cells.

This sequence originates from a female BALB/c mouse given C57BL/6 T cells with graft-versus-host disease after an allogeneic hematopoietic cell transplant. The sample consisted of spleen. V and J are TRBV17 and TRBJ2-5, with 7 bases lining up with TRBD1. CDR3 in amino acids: CASSRAGTVKDTQYF. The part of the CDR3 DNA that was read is TGTGCTAGCAGTCGAGCCGGGACAGTAAAAGACACCCAGTAC.